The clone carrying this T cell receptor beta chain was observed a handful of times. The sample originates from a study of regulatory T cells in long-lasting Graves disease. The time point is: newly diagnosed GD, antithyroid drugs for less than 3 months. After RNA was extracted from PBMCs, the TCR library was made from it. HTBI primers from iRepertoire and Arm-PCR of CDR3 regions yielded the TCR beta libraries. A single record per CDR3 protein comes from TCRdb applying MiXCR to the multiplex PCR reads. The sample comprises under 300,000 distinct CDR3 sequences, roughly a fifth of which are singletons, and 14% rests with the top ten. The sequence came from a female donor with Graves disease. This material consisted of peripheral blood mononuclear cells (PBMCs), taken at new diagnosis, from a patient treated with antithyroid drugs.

In DNA, the CDR3 is TGTGCCAGCAGCCCTAGCGGGACTAGCGGGAGATCCTACAATGAGCAGTTCTTC. Protein: CASSPSGTSGRSYNEQFF. The J gene is TRBJ2-1, the V gene TRBV7-6, with 14 positions matching TRBD2. Germline CDR1 and CDR2: SGHVS and FNYEAQ. The CDR3 is 18 residues long. V gave up 5 bases and J gave up 1 base; unmatched junction bases: 7.